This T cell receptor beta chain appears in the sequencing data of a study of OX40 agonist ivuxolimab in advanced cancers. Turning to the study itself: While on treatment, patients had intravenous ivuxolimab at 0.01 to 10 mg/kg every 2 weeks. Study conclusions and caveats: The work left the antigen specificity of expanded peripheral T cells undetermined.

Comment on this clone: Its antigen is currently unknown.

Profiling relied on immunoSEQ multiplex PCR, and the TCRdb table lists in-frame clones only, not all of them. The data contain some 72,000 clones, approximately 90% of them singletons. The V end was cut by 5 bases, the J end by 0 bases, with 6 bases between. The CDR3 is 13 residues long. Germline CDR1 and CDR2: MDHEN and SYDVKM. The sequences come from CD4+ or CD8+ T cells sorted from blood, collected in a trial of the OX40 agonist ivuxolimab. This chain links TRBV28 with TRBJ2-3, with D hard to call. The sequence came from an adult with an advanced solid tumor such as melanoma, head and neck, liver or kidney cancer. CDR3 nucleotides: TGTGCCAGCAGTCAAGGGAGCACAGATACGCAGTATTTT. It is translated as CASSQGSTDTQYF.